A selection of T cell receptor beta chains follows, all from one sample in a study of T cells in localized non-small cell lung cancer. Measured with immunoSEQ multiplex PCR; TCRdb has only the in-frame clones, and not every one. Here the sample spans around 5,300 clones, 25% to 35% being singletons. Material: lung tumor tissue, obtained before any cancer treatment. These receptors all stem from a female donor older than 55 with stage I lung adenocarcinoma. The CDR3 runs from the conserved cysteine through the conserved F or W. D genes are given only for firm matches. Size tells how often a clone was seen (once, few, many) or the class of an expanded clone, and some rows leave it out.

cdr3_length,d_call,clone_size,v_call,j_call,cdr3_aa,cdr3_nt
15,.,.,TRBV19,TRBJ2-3,CASSIVGGATDTQYF,TGTGCCAGTAGTATAGTAGGGGGGGCTACAGATACGCAGTATTTT
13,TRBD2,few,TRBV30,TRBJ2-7,CAWRLAGDYEQYF,TGTGCCTGGAGACTAGCGGGCGACTACGAGCAGTACTTC
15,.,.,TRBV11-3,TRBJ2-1,CASSSTYEGGFEQFF,TGTGCCAGCAGCTCCACCTACGAAGGGGGTTTTGAGCAGTTCTTC
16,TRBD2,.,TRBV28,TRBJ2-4,CASSLGLAGGINIQYF,TGTGCCAGCAGTTTAGGTCTAGCGGGGGGTATAAACATTCAGTACTTC
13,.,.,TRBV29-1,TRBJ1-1,CSVLYWGATEAFF,TGCAGCGTTTTGTACTGGGGGGCCACTGAAGCTTTCTTT
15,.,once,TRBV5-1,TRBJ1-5,CASSFTRFYNQPQHF,TGCGCCAGCAGCTTTACCAGGTTCTACAATCAGCCCCAGCATTTT
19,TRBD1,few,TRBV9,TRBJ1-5,CASSVTTGRRLIHNQPQHF,TGTGCCAGCAGCGTGACGACAGGGAGGCGCCTTATCCACAATCAGCCCCAGCATTTT
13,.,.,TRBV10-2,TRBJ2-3,CASSETPRDTQYF,TGCGCCAGCAGTGAAACACCAAGGGATACGCAGTATTTT
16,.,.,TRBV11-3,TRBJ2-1,CASSWTASHLYNEQFF,TGTGCCAGCAGCTGGACAGCCTCTCACCTATACAATGAGCAGTTCTTC
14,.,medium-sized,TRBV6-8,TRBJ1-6,CASSYRFENSPLHF,TGTGCCAGCAGTTACAGGTTTGAAAATTCACCCCTCCACTTT
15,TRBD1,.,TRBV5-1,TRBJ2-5,CASSLQGAGQETQYF,TGCGCCAGCAGCCTACAGGGGGCTGGACAAGAGACCCAGTACTTC
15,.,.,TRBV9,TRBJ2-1,CASSVYGGTSNEQFF,TGTGCCAGCAGCGTATACGGGGGCACCTCCAATGAGCAGTTCTTC
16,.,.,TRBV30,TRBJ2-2,CAWSSLGRGRTGELFF,TGTGCCTGGAGTTCCCTGGGCAGGGGAAGGACCGGGGAGCTGTTTTTT
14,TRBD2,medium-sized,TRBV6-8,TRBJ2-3,CASNPSGGTDTQYF,TGTGCCAGCAACCCTAGCGGGGGGACAGATACGCAGTATTTT
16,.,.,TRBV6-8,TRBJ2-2,CASSYVQPGNTGELFF,TGTGCCAGCAGTTACGTTCAGCCGGGTAACACCGGGGAGCTGTTTTTT
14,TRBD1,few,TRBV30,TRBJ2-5,CASQGAGGGETQYF,TGTGCCTCTCAGGGGGCAGGGGGTGGGGAGACCCAGTACTTC
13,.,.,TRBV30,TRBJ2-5,CAWLLNPGETQYF,TGTGCCTGGTTATTGAATCCGGGAGAGACCCAGTACTTC
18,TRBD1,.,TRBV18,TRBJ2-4,CASSPRGRGNRGPDIQYF,TGTGCCAGCTCACCAAGGGGACGGGGGAACAGGGGGCCAGACATTCAGTACTTC
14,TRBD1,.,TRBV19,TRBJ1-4,CASSTGTADEKLFF,TGTGCCAGTAGCACCGGGACAGCTGATGAAAAACTGTTTTTT
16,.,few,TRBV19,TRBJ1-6,CASSINSRAYNSPLHF,TGTGCCAGTAGTATAAACAGCCGAGCTTATAATTCACCCCTCCACTTT
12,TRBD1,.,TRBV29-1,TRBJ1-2,CSVDREDYGYTF,TGCAGCGTGGACAGGGAGGACTATGGCTACACCTTC
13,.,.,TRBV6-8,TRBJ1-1,CAISVGANTEAFF,TGTGCCATCAGTGTGGGGGCGAACACTGAAGCTTTCTTT
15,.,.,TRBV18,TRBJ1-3,CASSPGRDAGNTIYF,TGTGCCAGCTCACCGGGCAGGGATGCTGGAAACACCATATATTTT
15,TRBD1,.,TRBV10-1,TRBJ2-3,CASSESRLRGDTQYF,TGCGCCAGCAGTGAGTCGAGGCTCAGGGGGGATACGCAGTATTTT
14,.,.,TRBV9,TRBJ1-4,CASSSRDRNEKLFF,TGTGCCAGCAGTAGCAGGGACCGTAATGAAAAACTGTTTTTT
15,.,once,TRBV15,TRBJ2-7,CATSRDLGMTREQYF,TGTGCCACCAGCAGAGATCTTGGGATGACGAGGGAGCAGTACTTC
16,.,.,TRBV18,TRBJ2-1,CASSLGYRSSYNEQFF,TGTGCCAGCTCACTCGGATACAGAAGCTCCTACAATGAGCAGTTCTTC
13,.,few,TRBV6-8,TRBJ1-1,CASSMDPGTEAFF,TGTGCCAGCAGCATGGATCCAGGGACTGAAGCTTTCTTT
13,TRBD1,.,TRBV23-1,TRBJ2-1,CASSLTGYNEQFF,TGCGCCAGCAGCTTGACAGGGTACAATGAGCAGTTCTTC
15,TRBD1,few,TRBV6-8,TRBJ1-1,CASSVQGALSTEAFF,TGTGCCAGCAGTGTCCAGGGGGCGCTTAGCACTGAAGCTTTCTTT
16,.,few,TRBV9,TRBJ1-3,CASSSDRSPSGNTIYF,TGTGCCAGCAGTAGTGACAGGTCCCCCTCTGGAAACACCATATATTTT
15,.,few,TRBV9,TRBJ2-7,CASSVETALVGEQYF,TGTGCCAGCAGCGTGGAGACAGCCCTCGTTGGCGAGCAGTACTTC
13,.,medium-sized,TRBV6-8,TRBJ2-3,CASSYSATDTQYF,TGTGCCAGCAGTTACTCGGCCACAGATACGCAGTATTTT
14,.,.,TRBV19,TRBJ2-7,CASSVTQGVYEQYF,TGTGCCAGTAGTGTAACTCAGGGTGTATACGAGCAGTACTTC
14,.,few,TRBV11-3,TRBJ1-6,CASSLDGNNSPLHF,TGTGCCAGCAGCCTGGACGGCAATAATTCACCCCTCCACTTT
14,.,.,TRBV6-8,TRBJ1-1,CASSAGRLPTEAFF,TGTGCCAGCAGTGCGGGGCGGCTCCCCACTGAAGCTTTCTTT
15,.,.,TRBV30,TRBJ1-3,CAWSDTGSSGNTIYF,TGTGCCTGGAGTGATACGGGTTCCTCTGGAAACACCATATATTTT
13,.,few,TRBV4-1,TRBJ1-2,CASSQDQWDGYTF,TGCGCCAGCAGCCAAGATCAATGGGATGGCTACACCTTC
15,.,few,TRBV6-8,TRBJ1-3,CASSYEGSSGNTIYF,TGTGCCAGCAGTTATGAGGGAAGCTCTGGAAACACCATATATTTT
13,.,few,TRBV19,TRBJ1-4,CASSLGSNEKLFF,TGTGCCAGTAGTCTCGGGTCGAATGAAAAACTGTTTTTT
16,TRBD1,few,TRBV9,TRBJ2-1,CASSVLGQGLQYEQFF,TGTGCCAGCAGCGTACTGGGACAGGGCTTACAATATGAGCAGTTCTTC
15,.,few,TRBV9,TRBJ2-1,CASSELVSSYNEQFF,TGTGCCAGCAGTGAACTGGTAAGCTCCTACAATGAGCAGTTCTTC
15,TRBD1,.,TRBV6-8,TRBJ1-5,CASSWGRGLNQPQHF,TGTGCCAGCAGTTGGGGCAGGGGGCTCAATCAGCCCCAGCATTTT